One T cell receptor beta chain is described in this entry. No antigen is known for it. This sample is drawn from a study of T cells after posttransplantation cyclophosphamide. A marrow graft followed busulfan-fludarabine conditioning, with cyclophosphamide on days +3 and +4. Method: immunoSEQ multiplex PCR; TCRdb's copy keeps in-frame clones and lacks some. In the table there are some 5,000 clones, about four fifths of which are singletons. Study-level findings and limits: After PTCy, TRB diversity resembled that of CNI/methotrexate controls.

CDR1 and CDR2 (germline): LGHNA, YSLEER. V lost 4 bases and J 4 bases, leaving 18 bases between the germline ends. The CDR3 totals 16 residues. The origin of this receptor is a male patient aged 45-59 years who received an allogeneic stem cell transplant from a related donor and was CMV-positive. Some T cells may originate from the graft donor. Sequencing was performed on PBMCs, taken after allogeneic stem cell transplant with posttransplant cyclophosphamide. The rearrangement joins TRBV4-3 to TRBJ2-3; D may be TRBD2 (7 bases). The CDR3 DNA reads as TGCGCCAGCAGCCCTCGAATGGGGGGGCACCCAGATACGCAGTATTTT. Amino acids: CASSPRMGGHPDTQYF.